The rows below give T cell receptor beta chains drawn from one sample of a study of Graves' ophthalmopathy and Graves' hyperthyroidism. TCRdb recomputed calls from the multiplex PCR reads with MiXCR, one row per CDR3 protein. The sample yields some 380,000 distinct CDR3 sequences, 15% to 17% seen once. Sequenced: peripheral blood. The receptor source for this set is a woman younger than 30 with stable Graves' hyperthyroidism. Each CDR3 is given with its conserved first and last residue. A D gene is named only where the DNA matches it firmly. Clone size is not always given. Where it is, it says once, few, many or a class for expanded clones.

V	size	D	J	DNA	CDR3
TRBV19	many	-	TRBJ1-5	TGTGCCAGTAAATCGGCTTCTAATCAGCCCCAGCATTTT	CASKSASNQPQHF
TRBV7-2	many	TRBD1	TRBJ1-1	TGTGCCAGCAGCTTTGACAGGGACACTGAAGCTTTCTTT	CASSFDRDTEAFF
TRBV11-2	few	-	TRBJ1-4	TGTGCCAGCAGCGTGGGATTCCCCTTTCATGAAAAACTGTTTTTT	CASSVGFPFHEKLFF
TRBV6-1	many	-	TRBJ1-2	TGTGCCAGCAGTGAATGGGGGGCAGTCAACGCTTATGGCTACACCTTC	CASSEWGAVNAYGYTF
TRBV12-3/TRBV12-4	many	-	TRBJ2-4	TGTGCCAGCAGTTTTTGGCTAGCCAAAAACATTCAGTACTTC	CASSFWLAKNIQYF
TRBV2	once	-	TRBJ1-5	TGTGCCAGCAGTGAAACCGGGGGAGGGCCCCAGCATTTT	CASSETGGGPQHF
TRBV5-8	many	TRBD2	TRBJ2-5	TGTGCCAGCAGCTTAGGACTAGCGGGGGCTAAAGAGACCCAGTACTTC	CASSLGLAGAKETQYF
TRBV19	many	-	TRBJ2-7	TGTGCCAGTAGTGGAGACTACGAGCAGTACTTC	CASSGDYEQYF
TRBV12-3/TRBV12-4	many	-	TRBJ1-5	TGTGCCAGCACCAGTGACCGGGGGCCCCAGCATTTT	CASTSDRGPQHF
TRBV6-1	many	-	TRBJ2-2	TGTGCCAGCAGTGACCCGGGCACCGGGGAGCTGTTTTTT	CASSDPGTGELFF
TRBV24-1	many	TRBD1	TRBJ1-2	TGTGCCACCAGTGATGGGGACAGGGGGCCTTCTGGCTACACCTTC	CATSDGDRGPSGYTF
TRBV11-3	-	TRBD1	TRBJ1-5	TGTGCCAGCAGCTCGGGACAGGGAGCAAATCAGCCCCAGCATTTT	CASSSGQGANQPQHF
TRBV12-3/TRBV12-4	many	-	TRBJ2-7	TGTGCCAGCAGCGCCCCCCTCGTCCGGGACGGCTCCTACGAGCAGTACTTC	CASSAPLVRDGSYEQYF
TRBV19	-	TRBD1	TRBJ1-2	TGTGCCAGTAGTCACCCCGCAGGGGGAGCGGGCTACACCTTC	CASSHPAGGAGYTF
TRBV24-1	-	-	TRBJ1-1	TGTGCCACCAGGGATGGGGGGATCGCTGAAGCTTTCTTT	CATRDGGIAEAFF
TRBV3-1	few	TRBD1	TRBJ1-2	TGTGCCAGCAGCCAATCGGCAGGGGGTGGTGGCTACACCTTC	CASSQSAGGGGYTF
TRBV27	many	-	TRBJ2-7	TGTGCCAGCAGTCCGTCGGGACACCCCTACGAGCAGTACTTC	CASSPSGHPYEQYF
TRBV20-1	many	-	TRBJ1-1	TGCAGTGCAACCACCGGGGCCGAAGCTTTCTTT	CSATTGAEAFF
TRBV19	few	-	TRBJ2-7	TGTGCCAGTAGTATATCGGGATCCAGCTACGAGCAGTACTTC	CASSISGSSYEQYF
TRBV11-1	many	-	TRBJ1-2	TGTGCCAGCAGCAAAACCCGGGACACTTATAACTATGGCTACACCTTC	CASSKTRDTYNYGYTF
TRBV11-2	many	-	TRBJ1-6	TGTGCCAGCAGCGGGGTAGCAGATGTTCGGAATTCACCCCTCCACTTT	CASSGVADVRNSPLHF
TRBV2	many	TRBD1	TRBJ1-1	TGTGCCAGCAGTAAAGGACAGGGGGCTGACACTGAAGCTTTCTTT	CASSKGQGADTEAFF
TRBV29-1	-	TRBD1	TRBJ1-2	TGCAGCGTTGTTTCAGGGGGCGATGGCTACACCTTC	CSVVSGGDGYTF
TRBV12-3/TRBV12-4	-	TRBD1	TRBJ1-1	TGTGCCAGCAGTTCGTTACCGGGACAGGGCACTGAAGCTTTCTTT	CASSSLPGQGTEAFF
TRBV6-1	many	-	TRBJ2-7	TGTGCCAGCAGTGAGTTGGAGTTTGGATCCTACGAGCAGTACTTC	CASSELEFGSYEQYF
TRBV19	many	-	TRBJ1-2	TGTGCCAGTAGGAACGGTGGGGACTCCCCATCCATAGACTATGGCTACACCTTC	CASRNGGDSPSIDYGYTF
TRBV15	many	TRBD1	TRBJ1-6	TGTGCCACCAGCAGAGAGTATGCCGGGACAGGGGATTCACCCCTCCACTTT	CATSREYAGTGDSPLHF
TRBV2	many	TRBD2	TRBJ2-7	TGTGCCAGCAGCCGCGCCGGCGGGGGGCCCGAGCAGTACTTC	CASSRAGGGPEQYF
TRBV9	few	-	TRBJ1-5	TGTGCCAGCAGCAGGGGAAAAGATCAGCCCCAGCATTTT	CASSRGKDQPQHF
TRBV6-1	-	TRBD1	TRBJ1-5	TGTGCCAGCCGGGACAGCCTGAATCAGCCCCAGCATTTT	CASRDSLNQPQHF
TRBV19	few	-	TRBJ1-3	TGTGCCAGTAGTCTTACCAGAGTCTCTGGAAACACCATATATTTT	CASSLTRVSGNTIYF
TRBV6-5	many	-	TRBJ2-7	TGTGCCAGCAGTTTCGAGGGGGACTACGAGCAGTACTTC	CASSFEGDYEQYF
TRBV19	few	-	TRBJ2-5	TGTGCCACCAGGTTGGGGCAGCAAGAGACCCAGTACTTC	CATRLGQQETQYF
TRBV6-5	many	TRBD1	TRBJ1-5	TGTGCCAGCAGAACCCTTTTGACAGGGGGGTGGAGGAATCAGCCCCAGCATTTT	CASRTLLTGGWRNQPQHF
TRBV19	many	TRBD1	TRBJ1-1	TGTGCCAGTAGTCGGGGACGACAGGGGATGTATGAGGGGACTGAAGCTTTCTTT	CASSRGRQGMYEGTEAFF
TRBV18	-	TRBD1	TRBJ1-1	TGTGCCAGCTCACCTTGGGACAGCCCCGGACAGGATCACACTGAAGCTTTCTTT	CASSPWDSPGQDHTEAFF
TRBV27	many	-	TRBJ2-7	TGTGCCAGCAGTTCGCGAACAGGGCGTCGAGCCTACGAGCAGTACTTC	CASSSRTGRRAYEQYF
TRBV6-2/TRBV6-3	many	TRBD2	TRBJ2-2	TGTGCCAGCAGCGGATTAGCGGGGGGCTACACCGGGGAGCTGTTTTTT	CASSGLAGGYTGELFF
TRBV3-1	few	-	TRBJ2-2	TGTGCCAGCAGCCTGTGGGGCGGGGGCCGTTTCACCGGGGAGCTGTTTTTT	CASSLWGGGRFTGELFF
TRBV14	-	-	TRBJ1-5	TGTGCCAGCAGCCACGCAGGTACCAATCAGCCCCAGCATTTT	CASSHAGTNQPQHF
TRBV20-1	few	TRBD1	TRBJ1-5	TGCAGTGCTAGCTCATCGGGAACAGGGGGTCAGCCCCAGCATTTT	CSASSSGTGGQPQHF